This is a list of T cell receptor beta chains from one sample in a study of cytomegalovirus exposure and HLA in healthy donors. Profiled with immunoSEQ multiplex PCR; TCRdb holds only in-frame clones, not every one. Among around 200,000 clones listed, 75% were seen once. Sequences were obtained from PBMCs. These receptors originate from a male donor in good health and CMV-seronegative. The CDR3 runs from the conserved cysteine through the conserved F or W. The order of the fields is J gene, V gene, D gene, clone size, CDR3 protein, CDR3 DNA. D genes are given only for firm matches. The size of a clone is reported for some rows only, either as once, few or many, or as a class for expanded clones.

j_call: TRBJ2-5; v_call: TRBV5-4; d_call: .; clone_size: few; cdr3_aa: CASSLGATQYF; cdr3_nt: TGTGCCAGCAGCTTGGGCGCGACCCAGTACTTC
j_call: TRBJ1-5; v_call: TRBV6-4; d_call: .; clone_size: few; cdr3_aa: CASSRSPGEGPQHF; cdr3_nt: TGTGCCAGCAGTCGGTCCCCCGGAGAGGGGCCCCAGCATTTT
j_call: TRBJ2-3; v_call: TRBV30; d_call: TRBD2; clone_size: .; cdr3_aa: CGSGRDTQYF; cdr3_nt: TGTGGTAGCGGGAGAGATACGCAGTATTTT
j_call: TRBJ2-7; v_call: TRBV5-5; d_call: TRBD1; clone_size: .; cdr3_aa: CASSLGDRGAEQYF; cdr3_nt: TGTGCCAGCAGCTTAGGAGACAGGGGCGCCGAGCAGTACTTC
j_call: TRBJ1-1; v_call: TRBV6-5; d_call: .; clone_size: .; cdr3_aa: CASSYSAGMNTEAFF; cdr3_nt: TGTGCCAGCAGTTACTCAGCGGGAATGAACACTGAAGCTTTCTTT
j_call: TRBJ2-2; v_call: TRBV6-5; d_call: .; clone_size: .; cdr3_aa: CASTSSTGELFF; cdr3_nt: TGTGCCAGCACTTCCAGCACCGGGGAGCTGTTTTTT
j_call: TRBJ1-1; v_call: TRBV4-1; d_call: .; clone_size: .; cdr3_aa: CASSRTEGNTEAFF; cdr3_nt: TGCGCCAGCAGCCGGACAGAGGGGAACACTGAAGCTTTCTTT
j_call: TRBJ2-7; v_call: TRBV30; d_call: .; clone_size: .; cdr3_aa: CAWSVYPNVHYEQYF; cdr3_nt: TGTGCCTGGAGTGTCTACCCGAATGTGCACTACGAGCAGTACTTC
j_call: TRBJ1-5; v_call: TRBV2; d_call: .; clone_size: .; cdr3_aa: CASSVTGEQVQPQHF; cdr3_nt: TGTGCCAGCAGTGTGACAGGAGAGCAGGTTCAGCCCCAGCATTTT
j_call: TRBJ1-3; v_call: TRBV11-2; d_call: .; clone_size: .; cdr3_aa: CASSVGVSGNTIYF; cdr3_nt: TGTGCCAGCAGCGTTGGAGTCTCTGGAAACACCATATATTTT
j_call: TRBJ2-1; v_call: TRBV12-5; d_call: TRBD2; clone_size: few; cdr3_aa: CASGSAGTSGGGVEQFF; cdr3_nt: TGTGCTAGTGGTTCCGCGGGGACTAGCGGGGGGGGAGTAGAGCAGTTCTTC
j_call: TRBJ2-2; v_call: TRBV30; d_call: .; clone_size: .; cdr3_aa: CAWLGSLGGLTGELFF; cdr3_nt: TGTGCCTGGCTAGGGTCCCTGGGGGGGCTGACCGGGGAGCTGTTTTTT
j_call: TRBJ2-7; v_call: TRBV6-1; d_call: TRBD2; clone_size: .; cdr3_aa: CASREPGLGRYEQYF; cdr3_nt: TGTGCCAGCAGGGAACCGGGACTAGGAAGATACGAGCAGTACTTC
j_call: TRBJ1-5; v_call: TRBV18; d_call: .; clone_size: few; cdr3_aa: CASSRQEGGSQPQHF; cdr3_nt: TGTGCCAGCTCCCGCCAGGAGGGGGGGAGTCAGCCCCAGCATTTT
j_call: TRBJ2-7; v_call: TRBV2; d_call: TRBD2; clone_size: .; cdr3_aa: CASWFSGTSYEQYF; cdr3_nt: TGTGCCAGCTGGTTTAGCGGGACAAGCTACGAGCAGTACTTC